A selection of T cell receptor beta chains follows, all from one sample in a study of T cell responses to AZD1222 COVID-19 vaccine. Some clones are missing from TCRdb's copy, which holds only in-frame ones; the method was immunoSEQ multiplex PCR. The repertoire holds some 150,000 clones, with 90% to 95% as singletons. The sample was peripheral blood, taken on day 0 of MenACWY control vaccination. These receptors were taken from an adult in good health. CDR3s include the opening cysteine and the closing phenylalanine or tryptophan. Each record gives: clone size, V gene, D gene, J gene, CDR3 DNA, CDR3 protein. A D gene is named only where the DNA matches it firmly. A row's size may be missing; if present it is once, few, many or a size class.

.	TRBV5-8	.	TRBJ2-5	TGTGCCAGCAGCTTGACTGCTACCCCCGTGACCCAGTACTTC	CASSLTATPVTQYF
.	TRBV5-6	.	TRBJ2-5	TGTGCCAGCAGCTTCCGTGGAGAGACCCAGTACTTC	CASSFRGETQYF
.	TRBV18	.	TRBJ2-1	TGTGCCAGCTCACCAGGTACAGGGAAATGGGATGAGCAGTTCTTC	CASSPGTGKWDEQFF
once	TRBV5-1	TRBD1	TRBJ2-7	TGCGCCAGCAAGGGGACAGGGAGCTCCTACGAGCAGTACTTC	CASKGTGSSYEQYF
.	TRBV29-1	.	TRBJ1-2	TGCAGCGTTGACTTAGCCGGGACAAGCTATGGCTACACCTTC	CSVDLAGTSYGYTF
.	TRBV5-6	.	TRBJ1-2	TGTGCCAGCAGCCTCATTGAGGGCCGCTATGGCTACACCTTC	CASSLIEGRYGYTF
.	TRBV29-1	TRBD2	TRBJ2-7	TGCAGCGTTGTTGGGGAGGGTTACGAGCAGTACTTC	CSVVGEGYEQYF
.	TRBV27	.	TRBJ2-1	TGTGCCAGCACCCCCCTAAGGGCTGGAACCTACAATGAGCAGTTCTTC	CASTPLRAGTYNEQFF
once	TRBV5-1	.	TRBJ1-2	TGCGCCAGCGGAATTACAGGGTCGGGCTACACCTTC	CASGITGSGYTF
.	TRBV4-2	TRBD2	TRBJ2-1	TGTGCCAGCAGCCAACGAGGCTCGGGACTAGCGGAGAACAATGAGCAGTTCTTC	CASSQRGSGLAENNEQFF
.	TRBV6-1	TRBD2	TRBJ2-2	TGTGCCAGCAGTGAGGGACTAGCGGGGTTCGTAGGGGAGCTGTTTTTT	CASSEGLAGFVGELFF
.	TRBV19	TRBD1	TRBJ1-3	TGTGCCAGTAGTCCTGGGACAGGGGGCATATATTTT	CASSPGTGGIYF
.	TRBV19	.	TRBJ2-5	TGTGCCAGTAGATGGCGCGGGGACGGCCAAGAGACCCAGTACTTC	CASRWRGDGQETQYF
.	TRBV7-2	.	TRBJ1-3	TGTGCCAGCAGCCCTGGTCACCGGATCTCTGGAAACACCATATATTTT	CASSPGHRISGNTIYF
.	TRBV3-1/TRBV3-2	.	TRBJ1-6	TGTGCCAGCAGCCCAGCAGGGAATTCACCCCTCCACTTT	CASSPAGNSPLHF
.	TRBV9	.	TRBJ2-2	TGTGCCAGCAGCGTGCGACCGGGACAAAGCACCGGGGAGCTGTTTTTT	CASSVRPGQSTGELFF
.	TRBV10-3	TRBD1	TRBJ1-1	TGTGCCATCAGTCCGGACAGGGTGAACACTGAAGCTTTCTTT	CAISPDRVNTEAFF